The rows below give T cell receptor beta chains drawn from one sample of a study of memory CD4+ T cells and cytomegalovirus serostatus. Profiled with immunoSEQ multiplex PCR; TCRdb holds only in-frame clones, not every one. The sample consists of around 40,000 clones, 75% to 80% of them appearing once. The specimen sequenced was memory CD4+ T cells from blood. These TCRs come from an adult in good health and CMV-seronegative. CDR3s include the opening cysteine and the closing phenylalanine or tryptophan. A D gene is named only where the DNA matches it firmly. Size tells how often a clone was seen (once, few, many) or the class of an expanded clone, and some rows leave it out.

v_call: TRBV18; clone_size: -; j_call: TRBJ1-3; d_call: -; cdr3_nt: TGTGCCAGCTCACAGAGGACGGATCCCTCTGGAAACACCATATATTTT; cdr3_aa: CASSQRTDPSGNTIYF
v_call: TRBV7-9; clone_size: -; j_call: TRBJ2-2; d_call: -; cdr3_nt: TGTGCCAGCATCGCGGGGCGTAGCACCGGGGAGCTGTTTTTT; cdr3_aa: CASIAGRSTGELFF
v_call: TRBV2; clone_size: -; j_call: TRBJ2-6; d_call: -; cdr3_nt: TGTGCCAGGGGCGGAAGACAGGCTGGGGCCAACGTCCTGACTTTC; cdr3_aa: CARGGRQAGANVLTF
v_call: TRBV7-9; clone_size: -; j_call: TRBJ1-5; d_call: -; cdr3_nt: TGTGCCAGCAGCTTAGGGGAGTATAATCAGCCCCAGCATTTT; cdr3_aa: CASSLGEYNQPQHF
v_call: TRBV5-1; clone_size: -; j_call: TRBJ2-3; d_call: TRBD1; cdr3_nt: TGCGCCAGCAGCTCGACAGGGTCGGGCACAGATACGCAGTATTTT; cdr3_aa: CASSSTGSGTDTQYF
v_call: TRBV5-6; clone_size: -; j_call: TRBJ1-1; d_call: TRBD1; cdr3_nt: TGTGCCAGCAGCTTACAGGGGGGCACTGAAGCTTTCTTT; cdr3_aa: CASSLQGGTEAFF
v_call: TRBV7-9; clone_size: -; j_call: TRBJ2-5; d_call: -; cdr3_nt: TGTGCCAGCAGCTTAGCAGGCTCAGTAGAGACCCAGTACTTC; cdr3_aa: CASSLAGSVETQYF
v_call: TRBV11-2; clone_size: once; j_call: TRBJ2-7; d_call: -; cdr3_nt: TGTGCCAGCAGCCACACCGGGCCAGGGGTAGGGTACGAGCAGTACTTC; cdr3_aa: CASSHTGPGVGYEQYF
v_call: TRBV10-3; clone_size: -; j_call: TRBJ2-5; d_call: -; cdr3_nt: TGTGCCATCAGTGATGGGGTAGCGCAAGAGACCCAGTACTTC; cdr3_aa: CAISDGVAQETQYF
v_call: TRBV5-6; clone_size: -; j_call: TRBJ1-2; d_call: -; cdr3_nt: TGTGCCAGCAGCTTCGGTCAATCTATCTATGGCTACACCTTC; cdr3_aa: CASSFGQSIYGYTF
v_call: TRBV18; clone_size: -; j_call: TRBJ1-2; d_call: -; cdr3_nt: TGTGCCAGCTCACCACCGGCGTATGGCTACACCTTC; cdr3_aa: CASSPPAYGYTF
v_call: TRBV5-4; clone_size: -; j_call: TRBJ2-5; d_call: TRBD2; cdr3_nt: TGTGCCAGCAGCCGAAGCGGGGGGCCTCAAGAGACCCAGTACTTC; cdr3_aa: CASSRSGGPQETQYF
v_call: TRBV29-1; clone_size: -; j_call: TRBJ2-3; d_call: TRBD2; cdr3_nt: TGCAGCGTTGAAGATTCAACGGGGGGGCAAGATACGCAGTATTTT; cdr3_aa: CSVEDSTGGQDTQYF
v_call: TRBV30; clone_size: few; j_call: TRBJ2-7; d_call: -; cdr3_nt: TGTGCCTGGAGTGTACGACTGACCTCCTACGAGCAGTACTTC; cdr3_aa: CAWSVRLTSYEQYF
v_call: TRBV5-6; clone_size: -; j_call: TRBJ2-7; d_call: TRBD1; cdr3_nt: TGTGCCAGCAGCCCCACGACAGGGGACTACGAGCAGTACTTC; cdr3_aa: CASSPTTGDYEQYF
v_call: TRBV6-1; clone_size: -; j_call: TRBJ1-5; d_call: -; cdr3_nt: TGTGCCAGCAGTGATCGGGGGTTGGTTCAGCCCCAGCATTTT; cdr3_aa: CASSDRGLVQPQHF
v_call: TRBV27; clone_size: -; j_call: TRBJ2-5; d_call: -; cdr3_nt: TGTGCCAGCAGTTTTGCGGGGGCCCAAGAGACCCAGTACTTC; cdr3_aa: CASSFAGAQETQYF
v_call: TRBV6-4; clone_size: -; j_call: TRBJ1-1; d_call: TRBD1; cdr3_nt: TGTGCCAGCAGGGTTACAGGGGGTAACACTGAAGCTTTCTTT; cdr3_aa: CASRVTGGNTEAFF
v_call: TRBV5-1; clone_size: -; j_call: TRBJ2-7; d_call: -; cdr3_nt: TGCGCCAGCAGCTTGGTACCTCGAAGCTCCTACGAGCAGTACTTC; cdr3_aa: CASSLVPRSSYEQYF
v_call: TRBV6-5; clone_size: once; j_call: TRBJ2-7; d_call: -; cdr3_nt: TGTGCCAGCACCAAGTCCTACGAGCAGTACTTC; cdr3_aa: CASTKSYEQYF
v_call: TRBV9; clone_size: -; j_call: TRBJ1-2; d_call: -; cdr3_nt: TGTGCCAGCAGTCTGGGAAGAGGGTTTGTTGAAAGTGGCTACACCTTC; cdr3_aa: CASSLGRGFVESGYTF
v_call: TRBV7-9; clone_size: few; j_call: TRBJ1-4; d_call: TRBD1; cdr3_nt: TGTGCCAGCAGCCAGGGACAGGGAGTCGGAAAACTGTTTTTT; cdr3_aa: CASSQGQGVGKLFF
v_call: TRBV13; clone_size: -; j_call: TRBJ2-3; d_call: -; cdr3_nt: TGTGCCAGCAGCTTAGGTGGGGGAAGCACAGATACGCAGTATTTT; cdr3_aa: CASSLGGGSTDTQYF
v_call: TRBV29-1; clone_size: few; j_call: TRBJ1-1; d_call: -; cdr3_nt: TGCAGCGTTGATCGGGGGGGCGTGACTGAAGCTTTCTTT; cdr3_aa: CSVDRGGVTEAFF
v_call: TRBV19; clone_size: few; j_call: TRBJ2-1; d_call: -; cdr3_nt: TGTGCCACTACCCAAGGACGGAGTGAGCAGTTCTTC; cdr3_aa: CATTQGRSEQFF
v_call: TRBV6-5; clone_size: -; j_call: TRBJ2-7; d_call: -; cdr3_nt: TGTGCCAGCAGTTACTCATTCGGGACAAGAACCGAGCAGTACTTC; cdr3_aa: CASSYSFGTRTEQYF
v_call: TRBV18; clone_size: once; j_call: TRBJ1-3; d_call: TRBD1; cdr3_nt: TGTGCCAGCTCACCGACCGGACAGGCAATCTCTGGAAACACCATATATTTT; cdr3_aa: CASSPTGQAISGNTIYF
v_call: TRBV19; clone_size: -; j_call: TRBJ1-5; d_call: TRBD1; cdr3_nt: TGTGCCAGTAGTCTCGGACAGGGTGAGCAGCCCCAGCATTTT; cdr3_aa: CASSLGQGEQPQHF
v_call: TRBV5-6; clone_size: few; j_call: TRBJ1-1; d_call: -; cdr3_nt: TGTGCCAGCAGCTTAACAGTTAACACTGAAGCTTTCTTT; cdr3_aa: CASSLTVNTEAFF